This T cell receptor (beta chain) stems from a study of response to subunit inactivated influenza vaccine. TCRdb independently ran MiXCR on the RT-PCR reads; one entry per CDR3 protein. Among over 750,000 distinct CDR3 sequences listed, approximately 22% were seen once. Germline V gene sequence: CDR1 LGHNA, CDR2 YSLEER. The CDR3 sequence is 14 residues long. V was pared by 4 bases and J by 0 bases, with 9 bases between. Broader study findings: Authors suggested seasonal influenza vaccinations each recruit few new T cells.

As concerns this clonotype: What it recognizes is unknown.

The J gene is TRBJ2-5, the V gene TRBV4-3; D unresolved. Material: PBMCs from blood, obtained roughly 5 days after vaccination. The clonotype comes from a man between 50 and 59 years old who received an inactivated influenza vaccine. The DNA for the CDR3 is TGCGCCAGCAGCCTGGACGGGTACCAAGAGACCCAGTACTTC. It translates to CASSLDGYQETQYF.